The 21 T cell receptor beta chains given below trace back to one sample, sequenced in a study of cytomegalovirus exposure and HLA in healthy donors. Researchers ran the PCR with 60 Vbeta and 13 Jbeta primers. TCRdb's table, derived via immunoSEQ multiplex PCR, lists solely in-frame clones and lacks some. The sample includes some 180,000 clones, approximately 82% of them seen just once. The sample comprised PBMCs. The receptors originated from a woman younger than 35 in good health and CMV-seronegative.

This rearrangement joins TRBV28 to TRBJ1-2; the match to TRBD1 covers 8 bases. Trimming at V came to 6 bases and at J to 3 bases, leaving 6 bases not matched to a gene. CDR1 is MDHEN, CDR2 SYDVKM, per germline. This CDR3 region has 14 residues. The CDR3 here is CASSKTGEDYGYTF. The CDR3 DNA follows: TGTGCCAGCAGCAAGACAGGGGAGGACTATGGCTACACCTTC.

This chain connects TRBV27 to TRBJ1-1; 9 nucleotides match TRBD1. CDR3 size: 15 residues. J lost 2 bases, V lost 4 bases, and 5 bases had no gene match. The germline gives CDR1 MNHEY, CDR2 SMNVEV (reference sequence). DNA of the CDR3: TGTGCCAGCAGTTCACAGGGGGCGCGTAACACTGAAGCTTTCTTT. It codes for CASSSQGARNTEAFF.

The chain combines TRBV18 with TRBJ2-3; TRBD1 might be the D (5 bases). The CDR3 is made up of 16 amino acids. Per germline, CDR1 KGHSH and CDR2 LQKENI. The V gene lost 3 bases and the J gene lost 6 bases, with 19 bases spanning the gap. CDR3 nucleotides: TGTGCCAGCTCACCGGGGCCGGGTGTACGTAAGGATACGCAGTATTTT. This translates into CASSPGPGVRKDTQYF.

The chain employs TRBV19 and TRBJ1-2, with unresolved D. This CDR3 region has 12 residues. The V and J ends lost 0 bases and 13 bases respectively, with 12 bases between them. Germline loops: CDR1 LNHDA, CDR2 SQIVND (reference sequence). CDR3 sequence (DNA): TGTGCCAGTAGTATAGATCTGGGCGGGCGCACCTTC. Its protein is CASSIDLGGRTF.

The CDR3 nucleotides read TGCGCCAGCAGCGATGGAACGGAGGGCCTCAATGAGCAGTTCTTC. This translates into CASSDGTEGLNEQFF. The chain has TRBV5-1 and TRBJ2-1; possible D gene TRBD2, 6 bases. This CDR3 region has 15 residues. Germline loops: CDR1 SGHRS, CDR2 YFSETQ. V lost 4 bases and J 6 bases, leaving 17 bases between the germline ends.

This rearrangement joins TRBV19 to TRBJ1-5; D is perhaps TRBD1 (5 bases). The V end lost 6 bases, the J end lost 4 bases, and 13 bases lay between the germline ends. Germline lookup yields CDR1 LNHDA and CDR2 SQIVND (reference sequence). The CDR3 has 14 amino acids. The CDR3 is CASRTDSYNQPQHF. CDR3 in DNA: TGTGCCAGTAGGACAGACTCCTATAATCAGCCCCAGCATTTT.

The chain uses TRBV5-1 and TRBJ2-3; 16 nucleotides align to TRBD2. In germline, CDR1 is SGHRS, CDR2 YFSETQ. The CDR3 has 18 residues. With V trimmed by 4 bases and J by 0 bases, 5 bases remained unmatched. The CDR3 nucleotides read TGCGCCAGCAGCGCCGGGACTAGCGGGAGGGGTAGCACAGATACGCAGTATTTT. Protein product: CASSAGTSGRGSTDTQYF.

The V call is TRBV4-3, the J call TRBJ1-2; TRBD1 agrees at 10 bases. CDR1 and CDR2 from the germline V gene are LGHNA and YSLEER. Trimming took 1 base from V and 7 from J; bases not matched to a gene: 12. The CDR3 runs to 17 residues. The CDR3 nucleotides read TGCGCCAGCAGCCAAGGTGGGACAGGGGAGTATGTAAGTGGCTACACCTTC. Protein: CASSQGGTGEYVSGYTF.

This sequence joins TRBV19 and TRBJ2-4; 12 bases align to TRBD2. Losses at the gene ends were 5 bases for V and 0 bases for J; bases not matched to a gene: 8. Germline CDR1 is LNHDA and CDR2 is SQIVND (reference sequence). CDR3 size: 18 residues. The CDR3 coding sequence is TGTGCCAGTAGTGACGGGACTAGCGGGCGCCTAGCCAAAAACATTCAGTACTTC. Translating it yields CASSDGTSGRLAKNIQYF.

The chain carries TRBV19 and TRBJ1-2; no clear D gene. CDR1 and CDR2 from the germline V gene are LNHDA and SQIVND (reference sequence). V was cut by 5 bases and J by 8 bases, with 21 bases left in between. The CDR3 length is 15 residues. Here the CDR3 reads CASSALSNNAMGYTF. CDR3 DNA sequence: TGTGCCAGTAGTGCCTTGTCAAATAACGCTATGGGCTACACCTTC.

Written as DNA, the CDR3 is TGTGCCAGCAGTTACAATAGAGCGGTCGAGCAGTACTTC. Translating it yields CASSYNRAVEQYF. The chain uses TRBV6-6 and TRBJ2-7, with TRBD2 as a possible D gene (5 bases). V lost 2 bases and J lost 6, with 11 bases in between. The CDR3 is 13 amino acids. The V gene's germline CDR1 is MNHNY and CDR2 SVGAGI (reference sequence).

The rearrangement joins TRBV19 to TRBJ1-5; 8 bases agree with TRBD1. J gave up 0 bases and V 3 bases, and 4 bases lay outside the gene matches. The germline CDR1 and CDR2 sequences are LNHDA and SQIVND (reference sequence). The CDR3 length is 16 residues. CDR3 coding DNA: TGTGCCAGTAGTATCCAGGGGGCTGATAGCAATCAGCCCCAGCATTTT. The encoded protein is CASSIQGADSNQPQHF.

The rearrangement joins TRBV7-9 to TRBJ2-1; D is uncertain. CDR3 length equals 14 residues. Germline V gene data show CDR1 as SEHNR and CDR2 as FQNEAQ (reference sequence). Trimming shortened V by 1 base and J by 6 bases, and 10 bases separated the two germline ends. This chain's CDR3 is CASSLDSPINEQFF. CDR3 DNA sequence: TGTGCCAGCAGCTTAGACAGCCCTATCAATGAGCAGTTCTTC.

The chain employs TRBV4-2 and TRBJ2-1, with D possibly TRBD2 on 5 matching bases. CDR1 LGHNA and CDR2 YNFKEQ come from the germline V gene. The CDR3 has 17 amino acids. V was clipped by 0 bases and J by 1 base, with 13 bases between them. In nucleotides, the CDR3 is TGTGCCAGCAGCCAAGACTTGGCGGGTGTGTCCTACAATGAGCAGTTCTTC. Protein: CASSQDLAGVSYNEQFF.

The chain combines TRBV5-3 with TRBJ2-1; TRBD2 matches 13 bases. TRBV5-3 is noted as an ORF with a role that remains uncertain. CDR3 length: 23 amino acids. V lost 2 bases to trimming and J lost 4 bases; unmatched junction nucleotides: 24. CDR3 amino acids: CARSFLQGLTSGRPVCWYNEQFF. For the CDR3, the DNA is TGTGCCAGAAGCTTCCTCCAGGGTTTGACTAGCGGGAGGCCCGTTTGTTGGTACAATGAGCAGTTCTTC.

This clone showed up just once. The chain carries TRBV18 and TRBJ2-2; 8 bases align to TRBD1. CDR1 KGHSH and CDR2 LQKENI come from the germline V gene. J gave up 3 bases and V 4 bases, and 4 bases lay outside the gene matches. This CDR3 comprises 15 residues. CDR3 nucleotide sequence: TGTGCCAGCTCACTTAAGACAGGGGACACCGGGGAGCTGTTTTTT. This encodes CASSLKTGDTGELFF. Supplemented by reference TRBV18 and TRBJ2-2, the full variable domain reads NAGVMQNPRHLVRRRGQEARLRCSPMKGHSHVYWYRQLPEEGLKFMVYLQKENIIDESGMPKERFSAEFPKEGPSILRIQQVVRGDSAAYFCASSLKTGDTGELFFGEGSRLTVL.

This chain links TRBV28 with TRBJ1-2, with 9 positions matching TRBD1. Germline loops: CDR1 MDHEN, CDR2 SYDVKM. Unmatched junction bases numbered 9, after V lost 5 bases and J lost 2 bases. The length of the CDR3 is 16 residues. CDR3 DNA: TGTGCCAGCAGTGTCGGGACAGGGATTCTAAACTATGGCTACACCTTC. It codes for CASSVGTGILNYGYTF.

The V gene is TRBV29-1, the J gene TRBJ2-1; TRBD2 matches 14 bases. V shed 6 bases, J shed 11 bases, and the junction held 18 bases outside the gene matches. Germline loops: CDR1 SQVTM, CDR2 ANQGSEA. This CDR3 has 17 amino acids. CDR3 sequence: CSVTAKRGLAGVRQQFF. CDR3 sequence (DNA): TGCAGCGTCACCGCAAAAAGGGGACTAGCGGGAGTACGACAGCAGTTCTTC.

The chain links TRBV7-2 to TRBJ1-2, with a possible D match to TRBD1 (6 bases). This CDR3 region has 15 residues. CDR1 and CDR2 (germline): SGHTA, FQGNSA. V was shortened by 2 bases and J by 5 bases, with 15 bases between the two germline ends. DNA of the CDR3: TGTGCCAGCAGCTTAAACTCCGGACAGCCGTATGGCTACACCTTC. This sequence encodes CASSLNSGQPYGYTF.

J is TRBJ2-5 and V is TRBV7-8; D remains unclear. With the DNA end fitting TRBJ2-7 better, the J assignment may be wrong. Germline CDR1 reads SGHVS; CDR2 reads FQNEAQ. The CDR3 totals 13 residues. Here the CDR3 reads CASSAPLTYEQYF. Here the CDR3 DNA reads TGTGCCAGCAGCGCCCCCTTAACCTACGAGCAGTACTTC.

The chain employs TRBV9 and TRBJ2-1; D is possibly TRBD2 (6 bases). The germline CDR1 and CDR2 sequences are SGDLS and YYNGEE. V lost 6 bases and J lost 7, with 17 bases in between. This CDR3 has 14 amino acids. The CDR3 protein is CASTLTGEVNEQFF. In DNA, the CDR3 is TGTGCCAGCACCCTTACGGGAGAGGTTAATGAGCAGTTCTTC.